This TCR beta chain is drawn from a study of T-cell memory formation after mild COVID-19. About the research overall: Clusters of TCRs were largely donor specific.

This clonotype has only a few counts. Its target is not known. Libraries for TCRalpha and TCRbeta carried sample barcodes and unique molecular identifiers via 5'RACE. TCRdb recomputed calls from the 5' RACE reads with MiXCR, one row per CDR3 protein. Of 350,000 to 500,000 distinct CDR3 sequences listed, roughly 20% are singletons. Germline V gene data show CDR1 as ENHRY and CDR2 as SYGVKD. The germline V and J ends were trimmed by 6 bases and 4 bases, with 12 bases remaining between them. The CDR3 consists of 13 residues. Regarding the study as a whole: Nothing showed for sure that second-wave clones peaking on day 37 were SARS-CoV-2 specific.

The TCR originated in an adult woman who had mild COVID-19 (a few samples of this study predate the infection). Cell type and time point are not known. The chain combines TRBV10-3 with TRBJ1-2; D is ambiguous. Sequencing was done on a sample of PBMCs or a T cell subset sorted from them (not recorded which). The CDR3 DNA follows: TGTGCCATCAGCGTCGATTACCCCTATGGCTACACCTTC. Its protein is CAISVDYPYGYTF.